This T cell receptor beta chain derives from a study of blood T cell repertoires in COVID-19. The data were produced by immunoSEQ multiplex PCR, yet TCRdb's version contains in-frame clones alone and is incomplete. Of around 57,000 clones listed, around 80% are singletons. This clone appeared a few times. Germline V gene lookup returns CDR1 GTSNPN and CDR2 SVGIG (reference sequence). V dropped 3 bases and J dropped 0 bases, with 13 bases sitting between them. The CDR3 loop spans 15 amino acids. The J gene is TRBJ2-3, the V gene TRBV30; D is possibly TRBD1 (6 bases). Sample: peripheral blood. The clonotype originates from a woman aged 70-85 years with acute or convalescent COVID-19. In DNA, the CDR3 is TGTGCCTGGAGCCTCTGGGGGCAGAGCACAGATACGCAGTATTTT. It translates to CAWSLWGQSTDTQYF.